The 29 T cell receptor beta chains below come from one sample, sequenced in a study of T cell responses to AZD1222 COVID-19 vaccine. Assay: immunoSEQ multiplex PCR; the TCRdb copy retains only in-frame clones and omits some. This sample has over 40,000 clones, with approximately 88% found just once. This specimen consisted of peripheral blood, obtained on day 0 of AZD1222 vaccination. Receptors were obtained from an adult in good health.

The chain links TRBV18 to TRBJ1-4; tentatively, D is TRBD1 (6 bases). This CDR3 comprises 15 residues. Per germline, CDR1 KGHSH and CDR2 LQKENI. The germline V and J ends were trimmed by 3 bases and 0 bases, with 8 bases remaining between them. CDR3 in DNA: TGTGCCAGCTCACCCAGACAGGCAACTAATGAAAAACTGTTTTTT. It specifies CASSPRQATNEKLFF.

The rearrangement uses TRBV5-1 and TRBJ2-7, with D perhaps matching TRBD2 (7 bases). This CDR3 has 13 amino acids. The V and J ends lost 7 bases and 3 bases respectively, with 14 bases between them. Germline V lookup: CDR1 SGHRS, CDR2 YFSETQ. CDR3 protein: CASREDSDYEQYF. CDR3 coding DNA: TGCGCCAGCCGGGAGGACAGCGACTACGAGCAGTACTTC.

The chain has TRBV29-1 and TRBJ2-7, with 7 bases that match TRBD2. Germline lookup yields CDR1 SQVTM and CDR2 ANQGSEA. The CDR3 contains 14 residues. The V and J ends lost 4 bases and 0 bases, in that order; junction bases with no gene match: 6. The CDR3 coding sequence is TGCAGCGTTGCGGCCAGCGGGGACTCCTACGAGCAGTACTTC. It yields the protein CSVAASGDSYEQYF.

The CDR3 sequence is CASSQEGRAGTDTQYF. DNA for the CDR3: TGCGCCAGCAGCCAAGAGGGCAGGGCTGGCACAGATACGCAGTATTTT. The chain carries TRBV4-3 and TRBJ2-3; possibly TRBD1 for D (5 bases). Trimming cost V 0 bases and J 1 base, with 11 bases left between them. Germline V gene data show CDR1 as LGHNA and CDR2 as YSLEER. The CDR3 contains 16 residues.

The rearrangement links TRBV6-5 to TRBJ2-7, with TRBD2 matching 7 bases. Germline assignment: CDR1 MNHEY and CDR2 SVGAGI. The V segment lost 7 bases and the J segment 4 bases; nucleotides outside the gene matches: 1. This CDR3 has 11 residues. CDR3 DNA sequence: TGTGCCAGCAAGCGGGAATACGAGCAGTACTTC. Translating gives CASKREYEQYF.

The chain is built from TRBV21-1 and TRBJ1-3; TRBD1 was called by the table and not checked on the DNA. TRBV21-1 corresponds to a pseudogene. The CDR3 covers 19 residues. CDR3 sequence (DNA): TGTGCCAGCAGCCCCAACCGGACAGGGGGAAGAAGACCTGGAAACACCATATATTTT. This encodes CASSPNRTGGRRPGNTIYF.

The rearrangement uses TRBV6-1 and TRBJ2-7; perhaps TRBD1 as D (5 bases). There are 14 residues in the CDR3. CDR1 and CDR2 from the germline V gene are MNHNS and SASEGT. Trimming stripped 2 bases from V and 2 bases from J, with 10 bases between. The CDR3 spells CASSERQPPYEQYF. Written as DNA, the CDR3 is TGTGCCAGCAGTGAAAGACAGCCTCCCTACGAGCAGTACTTC.

The chain recombines TRBV5-6 with TRBJ1-2, with TRBD1 matching 10 bases. J lost 0 bases, V lost 4 bases, and 6 bases had no gene match. Germline V gene sequence: CDR1 SGHDT, CDR2 YYEEEE. The CDR3 length is 16 residues. CDR3 protein: CASSGDRGFTNYGYTF. Written as DNA, the CDR3 is TGTGCCAGCAGCGGGGACAGGGGATTCACTAACTATGGCTACACCTTC.

The rearrangement links TRBV19 to TRBJ2-2; 9 bases match TRBD1. The J segment lost 3 bases and the V segment lost 8 bases, leaving 7 bases of the junction unmatched. The germline V gene encodes CDR1 LNHDA and CDR2 SQIVND (reference sequence). This CDR3 contains 15 residues. CDR3 bases: TGTGCCAGTGTACCGGGACAGGGACACACCGGGGAGCTGTTTTTT. Translation: CASVPGQGHTGELFF.

The chain combines TRBV2 with TRBJ2-1; 8 positions match TRBD2. Germline V CDR1 and CDR2: SNHLY, FYNNEI. J was trimmed by 9 bases and V by 2 bases; bases with no gene match: 9. CDR3 length equals 15 residues. CDR3 sequence reads: CASSEYGLAGSEQFF. CDR3 DNA: TGTGCCAGCAGTGAATATGGACTAGCCGGTAGTGAGCAGTTCTTC.

The genes are TRBV19 and TRBJ2-1, with 7 positions matching TRBD2. This CDR3 is built from 16 residues. Germline V lookup: CDR1 LNHDA, CDR2 SQIVND (reference sequence). V was pared by 4 bases and J by 2 bases, with 8 bases of the junction left unmatched. The CDR3 protein is CASSTRLAKTYNEQFF. The CDR3 DNA sequence: TGTGCCAGTAGTACCCGACTAGCTAAGACCTACAATGAGCAGTTCTTC.

The V gene is TRBV9, the J gene TRBJ1-1, with D perhaps matching TRBD1 (5 bases). The ends were cut back, 1 base at V and 1 base at J, with 11 bases in the middle. Germline lookup yields CDR1 SGDLS and CDR2 YYNGEE. This CDR3 has 15 residues. CDR3 DNA sequence: TGTGCCAGCAGCGTAACACAGGCAGGGAACACTGAAGCTTTCTTT. It translates to CASSVTQAGNTEAFF.

The table lists this clone with a count of one. The junction and the germline gene differ at one end; a read error may be behind it. The chain carries TRBV7-8 and TRBJ1-6; D ambiguous. This CDR3 region has 14 residues. The germline V gene encodes CDR1 SGHVS and CDR2 FQNEAQ. CDR3 loop: CASSLRSSNSPLHF. The CDR3 DNA is TGTGCCAGCAGCCTCAGGTCCTCTAATTCACCCCTCCACTTT.

The J gene is TRBJ2-2, the V gene TRBV28; D is perhaps TRBD1 (5 bases). From germline, CDR1 is MDHEN and CDR2 SYDVKM. Trimming took 1 base from V and 0 from J, leaving 9 bases between them. This CDR3 spans 16 amino acids. This chain's CDR3 is CASSLLPTANTGELFF. The CDR3 nucleotides read TGTGCCAGCAGTTTATTGCCGACAGCGAACACCGGGGAGCTGTTTTTT.

The J gene is TRBJ2-1, the V gene TRBV24-1, with 11 bases lining up with TRBD2. The CDR3 covers 23 residues. The V gene's germline CDR1 is KGHDR and CDR2 SFDVKD. Losses at the gene ends were 5 bases for V and 0 bases for J; bases not matched to a gene: 23. Here the CDR3 reads CATSARALTRLAGIASSYNEQFF. CDR3 bases: TGTGCCACCAGTGCCCGCGCACTGACAAGACTAGCGGGAATAGCAAGCTCCTACAATGAGCAGTTCTTC.

This chain links TRBV2 with TRBJ1-6; TRBD1 might be the D (5 bases). There are 15 residues in the CDR3. From germline, CDR1 is SNHLY and CDR2 FYNNEI. The germline V and J ends were trimmed by 2 bases and 4 bases, with 9 bases remaining between them. CDR3 residues: CASSERGPYNSPLHF. In DNA, the CDR3 is TGTGCCAGCAGTGAAAGGGGACCATATAATTCACCCCTCCACTTT.

Comments on this clone: This same CDR3 is encoded by further DNA sequences in the sample. The J gene is TRBJ2-7, the V gene TRBV19, with a possible D match to TRBD1 (5 bases). CDR1 is LNHDA, CDR2 SQIVND, per germline (reference sequence). The V end was cut by 4 bases, the J end by 6 bases, with 10 bases between. The CDR3 is 12 amino acids. The CDR3 DNA reads TGTGCCAGTAGTACGCCAAGGGGCGAGCAGTACTTC. Its protein is CASSTPRGEQYF.

This clone was seen just once. The V gene is TRBV10-2, the J gene TRBJ2-1; 9 positions agree with TRBD2. The J segment lost 4 bases and the V segment lost 5 bases, leaving 6 bases of the junction unmatched. CDR1 and CDR2 (germline): WSHSY, SAAADI. This CDR3 has 15 amino acids. CDR3 DNA: TGCGCCAGCAGTTGGACTAGCGTGGGATACAATGAGCAGTTCTTC. It translates to CASSWTSVGYNEQFF.

This chain uses TRBV11-3 with TRBJ1-4; D is possibly TRBD1 (5 bases). This CDR3 comprises 14 residues. Germline lookup yields CDR1 SGHNT and CDR2 YENEEA. V was cut by 0 bases and J by 6 bases, with 8 bases left in between. In DNA, the CDR3 is TGTGCCAGCAGCTTAGAACAAGGGGATGAAAAACTGTTTTTT. This encodes CASSLEQGDEKLFF. The entire variable domain, with the rest obtained from reference TRBV11-3 and TRBJ1-4, is as follows: EAGVVQSPRYKIIEKKQPVAFWCNPISGHNTLYWYLQNLGQGPELLIRYENEEAVDDSQLPKDRFSAERLKGVDSTLKIQPAELGDSAVYLCASSLEQGDEKLFFGSGTQLSVL.

The rearrangement joins TRBV5-1 to TRBJ1-1, with D hard to call. V shed 0 bases and J shed 3 bases, with 0 bases lying between them. Germline CDR1 reads SGHRS; CDR2 reads YFSETQ. The CDR3 sequence is 11 residues long. The CDR3 loop reads CASSLDTEAFF. The CDR3 region has the DNA TGCGCCAGCAGCTTGGACACTGAAGCTTTCTTT. Full variable domain (missing parts from reference TRBV5-1 and TRBJ1-1): KAGVTQTPRYLIKTRGQQVTLSCSPISGHRSVSWYQQTPGQGLQFLFEYFSETQRNKGNFPGRFSGRQFSNSRSEMNVSTLELGDSALYLCASSLDTEAFFGQGTRLTVV.

This clone has just one count. The genes are TRBV25-1 and TRBJ2-7; 7 bases agree with TRBD1. Germline lookup yields CDR1 MGHDK and CDR2 SYGVNS. The CDR3 has 15 residues. J gave up 1 base and V 1 base, and 4 bases lay outside the gene matches. CDR3 loop: CASSEWGTESYEQYF. CDR3 bases: TGTGCCAGCAGTGAATGGGGGACAGAATCCTACGAGCAGTACTTC.

The chain uses TRBV10-2 and TRBJ2-3; a possible D gene is TRBD2 (6 bases). CDR3 length: 15 amino acids. Germline assignment: CDR1 WSHSY and CDR2 SAAADI. The germline V and J ends were trimmed by 7 bases and 0 bases, with 14 bases remaining between them. CDR3 residues: CASKDRRASTDTQYF. The CDR3 nucleotides read TGCGCCAGCAAAGATCGGAGGGCTAGCACAGATACGCAGTATTTT.

The chain carries TRBV30 and TRBJ2-1; tentatively, D is TRBD1 or TRBD2 (5 bases each). Trimming shortened V by 2 bases and J by 8 bases, and 22 bases separated the two germline ends. The CDR3 runs 16 residues. The V gene's germline CDR1 is GTSNPN and CDR2 SVGIG (reference sequence). CDR3 protein: CAWSRSSGTRGDEQFF. The CDR3 DNA follows: TGTGCCTGGAGTAGATCATCCGGGACCCGGGGCGATGAGCAGTTCTTC. The entire variable domain, with the rest obtained from reference TRBV30 and TRBJ2-1, is as follows: SQTIHQWPATLVQPVGSPLSLECTVEGTSNPNLYWYRQAAGRGLQLLFYSVGIGQISSEVPQNLSASRPQDRQFILSSKKLLLSDSGFYLCAWSRSSGTRGDEQFFGPGTRLTVL.

The chain has TRBV7-9 and TRBJ1-5, with unresolved D. The CDR3 has 12 residues. The V gene lost 4 bases and the J gene lost 8 bases, with 9 bases spanning the gap. CDR1 and CDR2 (germline): SEHNR, FQNEAQ (reference sequence). The chain's CDR3 is CASSWTGKPQHF. In DNA form, the CDR3 reads TGTGCCAGCAGCTGGACCGGGAAGCCCCAGCATTTT.

The V and J genes are TRBV6-5 and TRBJ1-1; D perhaps matches TRBD1 (6 bases). This CDR3 comprises 16 residues. The V gene's germline CDR1 is MNHEY and CDR2 SVGAGI. The V end was cut by 4 bases, the J end by 2 bases, with 17 bases between. The chain's CDR3 is CASSSTHGGGNTEAFF. CDR3 nucleotide sequence: TGTGCCAGCAGTTCCACCCATGGTGGGGGCAACACTGAAGCTTTCTTT.

This clone was recorded once. The rearrangement links TRBV6-5 to TRBJ1-2; the D is unclear. The germline gives CDR1 MNHEY, CDR2 SVGAGI. The CDR3 contains 12 residues. V dropped 6 bases and J dropped 2 bases, with 7 bases sitting between them. The chain's CDR3 is CASRGLNYGYTF. The CDR3 DNA is TGTGCCAGCAGAGGACTGAACTATGGCTACACCTTC.

The chain couples TRBV7-3 to TRBJ2-2; D possibly matches TRBD1 or TRBD2 (5 bases each). The CDR3 spans 14 residues. Germline V lookup: CDR1 SGHTA, CDR2 FQGTGA. The V end lost 5 bases, the J end lost 7 bases, and 14 bases lay between the germline ends. As DNA, the CDR3 is TGTGCCAGCAGCCGAGGGGCAAGAAACGGGGAGCTGTTTTTT. Its translation: CASSRGARNGELFF.

The chain couples TRBV6-1 to TRBJ2-1, with TRBD2 matching 14 bases. Losses at the gene ends were 4 bases for V and 8 bases for J; bases not matched to a gene: 13. This CDR3 has 18 residues. Per the germline V gene, CDR1 is MNHNS and CDR2 is SASEGT. Here the CDR3 reads CASSVMGPGLAGVHEQFF. Written as DNA, the CDR3 is TGTGCCAGCAGTGTCATGGGACCGGGACTAGCGGGAGTTCATGAGCAGTTCTTC.

J is TRBJ1-2 and V is TRBV4-3; unclear D gene. V shed 0 bases and J shed 6 bases, with 14 bases lying between them. The CDR3 contains 15 residues. Per the germline V gene, CDR1 is LGHNA and CDR2 is YSLEER. The CDR3 sequence: CASSQDRATRDGYTF. As DNA, the CDR3 is TGCGCCAGCAGCCAAGATCGGGCTACTCGGGATGGCTACACCTTC.